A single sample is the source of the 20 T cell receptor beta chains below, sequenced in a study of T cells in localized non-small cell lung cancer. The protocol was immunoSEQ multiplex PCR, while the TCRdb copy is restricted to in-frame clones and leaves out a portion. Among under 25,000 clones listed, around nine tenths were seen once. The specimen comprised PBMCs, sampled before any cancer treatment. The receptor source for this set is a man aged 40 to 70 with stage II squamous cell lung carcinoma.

The CDR3 is CASSLGPNEKLFF. The CDR3 DNA reads as TGTGCCAGCAGCTTAGGCCCCAATGAAAAACTGTTTTTT. The V gene is TRBV7-8, the J gene TRBJ1-4, with D uncertain. Trimming removed 1 base at V and 5 bases at J, with 5 bases between. The length of the CDR3 is 13 residues. From germline, CDR1 is SGHVS and CDR2 FQNEAQ. The full variable domain, completed using reference TRBV7-8 and TRBJ1-4, is GAGVSQSPRYKVAKRGQDVALRCDPISGHVSLFWYQQALGQGPEFLTYFQNEAQLDKSGLPSDRFFAERPEGSVSTLKIQRTQQEDSAVYLCASSLGPNEKLFFGSGTQLSVL.

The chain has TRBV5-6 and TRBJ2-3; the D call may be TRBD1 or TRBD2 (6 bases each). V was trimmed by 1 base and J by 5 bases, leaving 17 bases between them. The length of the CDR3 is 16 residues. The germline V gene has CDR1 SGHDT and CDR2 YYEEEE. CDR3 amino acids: CASSLRGVPRVDTQYF. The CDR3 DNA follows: TGTGCCAGCAGCTTGAGGGGGGTACCGAGGGTAGATACGCAGTATTTT.

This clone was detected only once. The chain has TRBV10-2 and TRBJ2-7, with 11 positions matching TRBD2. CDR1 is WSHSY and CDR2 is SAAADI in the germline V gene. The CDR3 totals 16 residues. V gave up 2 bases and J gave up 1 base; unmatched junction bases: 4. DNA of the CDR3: TGCGCCAGCAGTGAGCCTGGGACTAGCGGATCCTACGAGCAGTACTTC. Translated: CASSEPGTSGSYEQYF.

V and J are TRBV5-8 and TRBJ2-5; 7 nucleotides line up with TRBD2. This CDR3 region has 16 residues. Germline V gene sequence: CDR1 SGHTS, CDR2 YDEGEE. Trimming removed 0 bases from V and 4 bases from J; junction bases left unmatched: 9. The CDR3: CASSLVWGPGGETQYF. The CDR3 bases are TGTGCCAGCAGCTTGGTTTGGGGACCGGGGGGAGAGACCCAGTACTTC.

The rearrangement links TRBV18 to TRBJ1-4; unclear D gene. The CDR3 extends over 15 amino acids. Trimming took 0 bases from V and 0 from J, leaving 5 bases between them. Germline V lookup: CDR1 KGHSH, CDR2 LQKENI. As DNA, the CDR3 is TGTGCCAGCTCACCACCTCGGGCAACTAATGAAAAACTGTTTTTT. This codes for CASSPPRATNEKLFF.

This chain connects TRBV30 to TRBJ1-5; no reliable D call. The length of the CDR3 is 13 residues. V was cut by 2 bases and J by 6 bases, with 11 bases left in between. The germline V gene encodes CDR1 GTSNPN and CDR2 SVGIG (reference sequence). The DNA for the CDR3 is TGTGCCTGGAGTCGAGGGTTGGGTCAGCCCCAGCATTTT. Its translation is CAWSRGLGQPQHF. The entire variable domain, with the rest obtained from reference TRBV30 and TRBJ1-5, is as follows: SQTIHQWPATLVQPVGSPLSLECTVEGTSNPNLYWYRQAAGRGLQLLFYSVGIGQISSEVPQNLSASRPQDRQFILSSKKLLLSDSGFYLCAWSRGLGQPQHFGDGTRLSIL.

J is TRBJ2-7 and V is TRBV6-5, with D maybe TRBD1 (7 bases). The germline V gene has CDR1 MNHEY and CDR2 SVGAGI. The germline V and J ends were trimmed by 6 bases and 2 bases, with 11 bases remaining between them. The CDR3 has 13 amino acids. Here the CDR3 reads CASSPRGAYEQYF. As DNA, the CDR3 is TGTGCCAGCAGCCCCAGGGGGGCCTACGAGCAGTACTTC.

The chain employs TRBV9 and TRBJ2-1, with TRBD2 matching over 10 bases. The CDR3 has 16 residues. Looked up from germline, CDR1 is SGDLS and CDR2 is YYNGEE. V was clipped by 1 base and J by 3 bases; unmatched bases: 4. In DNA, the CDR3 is TGTGCCAGCAGCGTACTAGCGGGGGTTAACTACAATGAGCAGTTCTTC. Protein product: CASSVLAGVNYNEQFF.

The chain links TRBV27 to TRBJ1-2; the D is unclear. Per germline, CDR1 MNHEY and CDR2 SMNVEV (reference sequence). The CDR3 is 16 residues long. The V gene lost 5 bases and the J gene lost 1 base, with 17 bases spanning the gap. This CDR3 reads CASSLTPYFFNYGYTF. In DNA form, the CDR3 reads TGTGCCAGCAGTCTTACACCCTATTTTTTTAACTATGGCTACACCTTC.

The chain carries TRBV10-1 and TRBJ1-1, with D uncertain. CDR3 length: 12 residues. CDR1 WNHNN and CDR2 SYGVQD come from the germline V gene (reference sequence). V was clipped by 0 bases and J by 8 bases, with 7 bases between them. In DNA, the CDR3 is TGCGCCAGCAGTGAGTCGGGTTCGGAAGCTTTCTTT. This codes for CASSESGSEAFF.

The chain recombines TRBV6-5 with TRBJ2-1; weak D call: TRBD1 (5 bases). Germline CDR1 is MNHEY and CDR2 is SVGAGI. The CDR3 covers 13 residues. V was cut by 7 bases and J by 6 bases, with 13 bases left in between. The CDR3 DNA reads TGTGCCAGCAAAACGATAGGGGTCAATGAGCAGTTCTTC. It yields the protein CASKTIGVNEQFF.

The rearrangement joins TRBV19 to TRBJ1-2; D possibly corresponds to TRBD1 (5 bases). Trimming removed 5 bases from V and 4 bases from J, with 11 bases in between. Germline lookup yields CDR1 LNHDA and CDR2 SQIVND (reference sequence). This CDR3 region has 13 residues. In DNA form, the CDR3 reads TGTGCCAGTAGTCCGAAGGGACCCTATGGCTACACCTTC. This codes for CASSPKGPYGYTF.

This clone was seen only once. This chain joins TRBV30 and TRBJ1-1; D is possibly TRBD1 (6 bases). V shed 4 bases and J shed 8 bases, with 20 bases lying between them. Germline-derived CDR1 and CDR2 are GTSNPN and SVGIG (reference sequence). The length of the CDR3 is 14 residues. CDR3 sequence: CAWTTPVPGAEAFF. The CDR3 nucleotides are TGTGCCTGGACGACTCCGGTCCCGGGGGCAGAAGCTTTCTTT.

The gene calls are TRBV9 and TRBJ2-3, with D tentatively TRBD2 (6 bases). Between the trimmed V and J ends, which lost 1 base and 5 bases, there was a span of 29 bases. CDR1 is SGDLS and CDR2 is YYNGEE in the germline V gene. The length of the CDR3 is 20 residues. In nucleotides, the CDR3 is TGTGCCAGCAGCGTACTCGGCGGGCACTCCGGGAACCGGCGGGGAGATACGCAGTATTTT. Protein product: CASSVLGGHSGNRRGDTQYF.

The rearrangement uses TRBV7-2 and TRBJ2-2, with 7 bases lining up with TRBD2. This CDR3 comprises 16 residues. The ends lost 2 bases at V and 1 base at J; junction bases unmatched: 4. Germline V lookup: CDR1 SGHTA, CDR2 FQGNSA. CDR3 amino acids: CASSLYPSGNTGELFF. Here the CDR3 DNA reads TGTGCCAGCAGCTTATACCCTAGCGGGAACACCGGGGAGCTGTTTTTT.

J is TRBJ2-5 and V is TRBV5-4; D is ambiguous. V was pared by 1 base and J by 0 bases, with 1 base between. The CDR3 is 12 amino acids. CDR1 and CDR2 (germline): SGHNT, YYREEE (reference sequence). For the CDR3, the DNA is TGTGCCAGCAGCTTGAACCAAGAGACCCAGTACTTC. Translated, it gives CASSLNQETQYF.

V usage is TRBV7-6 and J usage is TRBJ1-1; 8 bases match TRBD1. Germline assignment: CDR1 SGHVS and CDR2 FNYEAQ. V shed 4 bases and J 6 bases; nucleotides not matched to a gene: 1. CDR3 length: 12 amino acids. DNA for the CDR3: TGTGCCAGCAGCTCAGGGGGCTCTGAAGCTTTCTTT. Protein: CASSSGGSEAFF.

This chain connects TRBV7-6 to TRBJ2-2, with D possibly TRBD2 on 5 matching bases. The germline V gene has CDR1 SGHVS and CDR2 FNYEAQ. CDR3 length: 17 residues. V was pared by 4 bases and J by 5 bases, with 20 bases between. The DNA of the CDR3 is TGTGCCAGCAGCTCAACGGCGCCTAGAGGGCCTACCGGGGAGCTGTTTTTT. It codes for CASSSTAPRGPTGELFF. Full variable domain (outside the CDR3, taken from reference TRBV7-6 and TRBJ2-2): GAGVSQSPRYKVTKRGQDVALRCDPISGHVSLYWYRQALGQGPEFLTYFNYEAQQDKSGLPNDRFSAERPEGSISTLTIQRTEQRDSAMYRCASSSTAPRGPTGELFFGEGSRLTVL.

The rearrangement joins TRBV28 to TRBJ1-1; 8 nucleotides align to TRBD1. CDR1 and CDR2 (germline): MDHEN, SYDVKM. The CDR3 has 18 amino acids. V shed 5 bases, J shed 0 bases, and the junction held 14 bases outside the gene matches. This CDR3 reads CASSDWDRTSGMNTEAFF. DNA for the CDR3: TGTGCCAGCAGTGACTGGGACAGGACCTCCGGCATGAACACTGAAGCTTTCTTT.

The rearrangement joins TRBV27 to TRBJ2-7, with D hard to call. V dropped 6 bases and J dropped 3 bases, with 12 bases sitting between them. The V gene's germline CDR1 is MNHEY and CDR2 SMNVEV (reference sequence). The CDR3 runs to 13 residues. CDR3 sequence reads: CASRTSLSYEQYF. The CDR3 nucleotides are TGTGCCAGCAGGACCAGCTTGAGCTACGAGCAGTACTTC.